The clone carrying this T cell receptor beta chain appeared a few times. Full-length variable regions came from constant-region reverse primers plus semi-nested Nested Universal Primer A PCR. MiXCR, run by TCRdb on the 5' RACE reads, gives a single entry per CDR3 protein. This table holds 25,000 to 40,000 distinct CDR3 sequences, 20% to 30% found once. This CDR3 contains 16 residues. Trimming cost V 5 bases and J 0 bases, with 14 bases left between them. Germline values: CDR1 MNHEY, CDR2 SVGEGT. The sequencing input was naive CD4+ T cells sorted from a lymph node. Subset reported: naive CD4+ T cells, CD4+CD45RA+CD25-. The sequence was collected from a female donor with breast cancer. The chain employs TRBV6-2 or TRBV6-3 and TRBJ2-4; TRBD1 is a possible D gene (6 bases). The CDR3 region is CASSPHRDGAKNIQYF. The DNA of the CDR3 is TGTGCCAGCAGTCCCCACAGGGATGGAGCCAAAAACATTCAGTACTTC.